A single sample gave rise to the 6 T cell receptor beta chains below, sequenced in a study of CD8+CD57+ T cells in acquired aplastic anemia. TCR beta VDJ combinations and CDR3 sequences were profiled from genomic DNA. In TCRdb, the reads were re-called with MiXCR into one record per CDR3 protein. The sample contains roughly 200,000 distinct CDR3 sequences, around 60% of which appear only once. Sequencing was carried out using sorted CD4+, CD8+, or CD8+CD57+ T cells (not recorded which) from PBMCs. The receptors derive from a human donor in good health.

This clonotype was seen ten or more times. CDR3 loop: CASSRSYEQYF. The CDR3 DNA is TGTGCCAGCAGTCGTTCCTACGAGCAGTACTTC. This chain uses TRBV5-5 with TRBJ2-7; no firm D call. V lost 5 bases, J lost 1 base, and 4 bases lay in between. The germline gives CDR1 SGHKS, CDR2 YYEKEE (reference sequence). The CDR3 loop spans 11 amino acids.

With regard to this clonotype: One junction end does not reproduce the germline sequence, and a read error may be involved. The V and J genes are TRBV19 and TRBJ1-1, with D possibly matching TRBD1 (5 bases). CDR3 size: 13 residues. The germline V gene has CDR1 LNHDA and CDR2 SQIVND (reference sequence). The DNA of the CDR3 is TGTACCAGTAGTATAGGGGCGAACACTGAAGCTTTCTTT. Amino acid sequence: CTSSIGANTEAFF.

This clonotype was counted at least ten times. This chain connects TRBV7-7 to TRBJ2-5; a weak D match, TRBD1 (5 bases). From germline, CDR1 is SSHAT and CDR2 FNYEAQ (reference sequence). This CDR3 has 15 residues. The V and J ends lost 5 bases and 2 bases respectively, with 15 bases between them. The CDR3 coding sequence is TGTGCCAGCAGCCCCAGCCAGGGTACGCAAGAGACCCAGTACTTC. Translating it yields CASSPSQGTQETQYF.

This clonotype was observed at least ten times. V gene TRBV12-3 or TRBV12-4 combines with J gene TRBJ2-7; perhaps TRBD2 as D (6 bases). The CDR3 loop spans 14 amino acids. V was pared by 4 bases and J by 3 bases, with 13 bases between. The CDR3 is CASSSLEGLYEQYF. For the CDR3, the DNA is TGTGCCAGCAGTTCCCTGGAGGGACTCTACGAGCAGTACTTC.

The chain employs TRBV29-1 and TRBJ2-1, with 9 bases matching TRBD2. Trimming cost V 8 bases and J 6 bases; bases outside gene matches: 5. CDR3 length: 12 amino acids. The germline CDR1 and CDR2 sequences are SQVTM and ANQGSEA. The CDR3 is CSLGGRGNEQFF. The CDR3 DNA reads as TGCAGCCTAGGCGGGAGGGGCAATGAGCAGTTCTTC.

The gene calls are TRBV28 and TRBJ2-7, with TRBD1 matching 8 bases. The CDR3 has 15 residues. Losses at the gene ends were 6 bases for V and 0 bases for J; bases not matched to a gene: 7. Looked up from germline, CDR1 is MDHEN and CDR2 is SYDVKM. The CDR3 here is CASRQDRASSYEQYF. In DNA, the CDR3 is TGTGCCAGCAGGCAGGACAGGGCGAGCTCCTACGAGCAGTACTTC.